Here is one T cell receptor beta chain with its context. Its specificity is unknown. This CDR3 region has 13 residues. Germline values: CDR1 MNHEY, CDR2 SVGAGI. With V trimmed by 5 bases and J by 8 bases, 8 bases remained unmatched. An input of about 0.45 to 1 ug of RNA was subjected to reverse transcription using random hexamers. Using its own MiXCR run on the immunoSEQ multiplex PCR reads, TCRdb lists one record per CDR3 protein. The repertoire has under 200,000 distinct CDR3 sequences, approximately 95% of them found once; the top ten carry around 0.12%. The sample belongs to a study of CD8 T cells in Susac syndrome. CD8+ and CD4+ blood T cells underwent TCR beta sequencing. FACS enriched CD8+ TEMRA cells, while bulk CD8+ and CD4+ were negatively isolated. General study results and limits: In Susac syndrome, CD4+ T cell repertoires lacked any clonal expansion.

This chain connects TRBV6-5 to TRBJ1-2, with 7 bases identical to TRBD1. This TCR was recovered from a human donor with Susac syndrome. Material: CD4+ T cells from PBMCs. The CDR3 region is CASSLTGEVGYTF. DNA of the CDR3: TGTGCCAGCAGTCTTACAGGGGAAGTAGGCTACACCTTC.